These T cell receptor beta chains were read from a single sample in a study of blood T cell repertoires in COVID-19. Repertoires were generated with immunoSEQ multiplex PCR, while TCRdb's copy carries only in-frame clones and drops some. The sample shows roughly 120,000 clones, around 85% of them seen only once. The source material was peripheral blood. The receptor source for this set is a man aged 45 to 65 with acute or convalescent COVID-19. The CDR3 runs from the conserved cysteine through the conserved F or W. The D gene is left open where the match is weak. Size tells how often a clone was seen (once, few, many) or the class of an expanded clone, and some rows leave it out.

clone_size d_call j_call v_call cdr3_nt cdr3_aa
- - TRBJ1-2 TRBV28 TGTGCCAGCAGTACTCCCACAGGGTCTAACTATGGCTACACCTTC CASSTPTGSNYGYTF
few - TRBJ2-5 TRBV4-1 TGCGCCAGCAGCCAAGGAATAGAAGAGACCCAGTACTTC CASSQGIEETQYF
- TRBD2 TRBJ2-5 TRBV7-7 TGTGCTAGCAGCCGGGGACTAGCGGGAGGAGAGACCCAGTACTTC CASSRGLAGGETQYF
- TRBD2 TRBJ2-5 TRBV3-1/TRBV3-2 TGTGCCAGCAGCCCATCAGCGGGAGTCGAGACCCAGTACTTC CASSPSAGVETQYF
- TRBD1 TRBJ2-2 TRBV7-8 TGTGCCAGCAGCCCCGACAGGGGTGAATTTCGGGAGCTGTTTTTT CASSPDRGEFRELFF
- TRBD1 TRBJ1-2 TRBV10-2 TGCGCCAGCAGGGGTGGGACAGCTAACTATGGCTACACCTTC CASRGGTANYGYTF
- - TRBJ2-7 TRBV5-1 TGCGCCAGCAGCTTGGGTGCTAGGTTGGGCGAGCAGTACTTC CASSLGARLGEQYF
- TRBD2 TRBJ2-3 TRBV30 TGTGCCTGGAGTGAGGGACTAGCGGGGGGGCCCAGGGCAGATACGCAGTATTTT CAWSEGLAGGPRADTQYF
- - TRBJ2-1 TRBV5-6 TGTGCCAGCAGCTTACAGTATGAGCAGTTCTTC CASSLQYEQFF
- - TRBJ1-5 TRBV7-2 TGTGCCAGCAGCTTAGGGCCAGGGGACCATCAGCCCCAGCATTTT CASSLGPGDHQPQHF
- - TRBJ2-1 TRBV5-3 TGTGCCAGAAGCACCCGACAGGCCCGCTCCTACAATGAGCAGTTCTTC CARSTRQARSYNEQFF
once TRBD2 TRBJ2-1 TRBV29-1 TGCAGCGTTGACTCCCTAGCGGGAGACACACGGTACAATGAGCAGTTCTTC CSVDSLAGDTRYNEQFF
few TRBD1 TRBJ1-2 TRBV4-2 TGTGCCAGCAGCCAAGATCTCGGGACAGGGGTTGGGGGCTACACCTTC CASSQDLGTGVGGYTF
few - TRBJ1-2 TRBV28 TGTGCCAGCAGTTCCACCCCCGGACAGTATGGCTACACCTTC CASSSTPGQYGYTF
- TRBD2 TRBJ2-1 TRBV5-1 TGCGCCAGCAGCTTGGCTCTAGCGGGGGGCAATGAGCAGTTCTTC CASSLALAGGNEQFF
- TRBD1 TRBJ1-1 TRBV7-9 TGTGCCAGCAGCTTAACGACAGGGTCCTCAATGAACACTGAAGCTTTCTTT CASSLTTGSSMNTEAFF
once - TRBJ2-7 TRBV30 TGTGCCTGGAGTGTGGGGCGGAGGGATGGAGGGCAGTACTTC CAWSVGRRDGGQYF
- - TRBJ1-2 TRBV6-2/TRBV6-3 TGTGCCAGCAGTTACAGGGGCGCAGACCCCTATGGCTACACCTTC CASSYRGADPYGYTF